These 4 T cell receptor beta chains share one sample of origin, sequenced in a study of T cells in Graves' hyperthyroidism and ophthalmopathy (dated 2019 in TCRdb). Library generation was performed with multiplex PCR. Sequencing used an Illumina HiSeq 2000. The TCR beta CDR3 regions were amplified from the RNA transcripts. The TCR CDR3 was subjected to a first round of RT-PCR using the HTBI primer set and the Qiagen OneStep RT-PCR kit. TCRdb reanalyzed the raw reads on its own, using fastp at Q25 for trimming and MiXCR for clone calling, and kept in-frame beta chains. Rows with a matching CDR3 protein are joined into one entry that keeps the most common DNA and genes. This sample is represented by roughly 560,000 distinct CDR3 sequences; 14% to 15% of them were singletons. Around 4% of the sample is in the top ten clones. Input material: blood. Source of these receptors: a woman aged 40 to 55 with Graves' ophthalmopathy.

This chain links TRBV15 with TRBJ1-1, with no clear D. V was cut by 1 base and J by 0 bases, with 12 bases left in between. The CDR3 is 16 residues long. In germline, CDR1 is LNHNV, CDR2 YYDKDF (reference sequence). The CDR3 nucleotides read TGTGCCACCAGCAGAGCACTCAGTCAGATGAACACTGAAGCTTTCTTT. It translates to CATSRALSQMNTEAFF. Filled out from reference TRBV15 and TRBJ1-1, the complete variable domain reads DAMVIQNPRYQVTQFGKPVTLSCSQTLNHNVMYWYQQKSSQAPKLLFHYYDKDFNNEADTPDNFQSRRPNTSFCFLDIRSPGLGDTAMYLCATSRALSQMNTEAFFGQGTRLTVV.

This clonotype has at least ten counts. The rearrangement links TRBV10-3 to TRBJ1-1, with unresolved D. The CDR3 has 14 amino acids. The germline V gene has CDR1 ENHRY and CDR2 SYGVKD. Trimming took off 7 bases at V and 4 bases at J, with 16 bases between the two ends. CDR3 coding DNA: TGTGCCATCAAAATAAGGGAACTGGGCACTGAAGCTTTCTTT. It is translated as CAIKIRELGTEAFF.

This chain joins TRBV10-1 and TRBJ1-1; 7 bases are a match to TRBD1. The germline CDR1 and CDR2 sequences are WNHNN and SYGVQD (reference sequence). V lost 10 bases, J lost 4 bases, and 6 bases stayed unmatched. The CDR3 runs 12 residues. CDR3 in amino acids: CATTRQGTEAFF. The CDR3 DNA follows: TGCGCCACTACTAGACAGGGCACTGAAGCTTTCTTT.

This clonotype was detected many times. The chain combines TRBV11-2 with TRBJ1-1; D might be TRBD1 (6 bases). This CDR3 has 11 amino acids. Between the trimmed V and J ends, which lost 4 bases and 11 bases, there was a span of 11 bases. CDR1 and CDR2 from the germline V gene are SGHAT and FQNNGV. CDR3 in amino acids: CASSWGGAAFF. The DNA of the CDR3 is TGTGCCAGCAGCTGGGGGGGGGCTGCTTTCTTT. Complete variable domain (other parts from reference TRBV11-2 and TRBJ1-1): EAGVAQSPRYKIIEKRQSVAFWCNPISGHATLYWYQQILGQGPKLLIQFQNNGVVDDSQLPKDRFSAERLKGVDSTLKIQPAKLEDSAVYLCASSWGGAAFFGQGTRLTVV.